The source of this T cell receptor (beta chain) is a study of identical twins (dated by TCRdb to 2016 to 2017). Background on the whole study: The study deep-sequenced TCR alpha and beta repertoires from monozygotic twins, unrelated adults of various ages and cord blood to test whether fetal clonotypes persist. To rule out contamination, the twin experiments were replicated at different times with different library preparation protocols. Here is what the overall study found, with its caveats: Compared with coincidental sharing between unrelated individuals, an excess of low generation-probability sequences was observed among out-of-frame TCR alpha sequences shared between twins. Abundant cord blood beta clonotypes had fewer insertions, young adult naive repertoires showed a similar but weaker trend, and memory repertoires showed no such trend. In beta out-of-frame sequences, excess twin sharing was weaker, because having fewer shared sequences lowered the signal-to-noise ratio. Invariant T cells such as MAIT and iNKT could partly confound zero-insertion analyses, although diverse VJ usage argued against such confounding for most clonotypes. Because the same donors could not be followed over many years, the conclusions relied on cross-sectional statistical analysis. In monozygotic twins, recombination models systematically underestimated out-of-frame TCR alpha sharing, but the models matched the sharing seen between unrelated individuals.

Every donor in the study was a healthy Caucasian. Miltenyi CD45RO+ enrichment and human naive T-cell isolation kits were used to isolate memory (CD45RO+) and naive T cells from PBMC. The method behind the library was 5' RACE. These reads were obtained on an Illumina HiSeq 2000. A universal primer binding site was introduced by template switching, and a unique molecular identifier was present in the final cDNA, enabling accurate counting of TCR cDNA molecules. Specific primers in the conserved constant-segment region were used to synthesize first-strand cDNA for TCR alpha and beta chains. To control for contamination, each cDNA library was double barcoded with a SMART-Mk sample barcode plus Illumina barcodes. TruSeq adapter sequences along with Illumina sample barcodes were introduced in two successive PCR steps. Sequencing of the TCR alpha and beta cDNA libraries was done on the Illumina HiSeq platform using custom primers. In the original analysis: Raw reads were processed with MiGEC to extract unique molecular identifiers, and MiXCR was used to determine CDR3 positions. For each individual, recombination models were inferred using an EM algorithm with the repgenHMM and IGoR tools. Shared clonotype analysis was performed with the tcR package in R, normalizing sharing by the product of cloneset sizes. To study raw recombination without the effects of thymic and clonal selection, out-of-frame nonproductive sequences were analyzed. TCRdb's own reprocessing of the public reads used fastp at Q25 and MiXCR and kept productive beta chains. Records with the same CDR3 protein are collapsed into one entry carrying the most frequent genes and DNA. The V and J calls were not made by the authors but by TCRdb's processing. The sample table shows 100,000 or so distinct CDR3 sequences, and 5.5% to 7% are seen once. The ten top clones hold roughly 12% of the sample.

Trimming removed 5 bases from V and 5 bases from J; the gene matches leave 17 bases unexplained. In the germline V gene, CDR1 corresponds to SGHAT and CDR2 to FQNNGV. Reading from cysteine to phenylalanine, the CDR3 counts 20 amino acids. Only the CDR3 portion is preserved as DNA: 60 bases, with reading frame beginning at the first base. This clonotype was detected ten times or more. What antigen it recognizes has not been identified. Nothing much larger sits one base from this clone, and base qualities are not available. The sample was memory T cells sorted from blood. Taken with the paper, the label for cell subset or site translates to: CD45RO+ enriched T cells. The clonotype was recovered from a woman aged 45-65 years in good health. The chain is encoded by TRBV11-2 joined to TRBJ2-2, with TRBD2 identical over 13 junction bases. The sequence in DNA is TGTGCCAGCAGCACCCAGACCCCAACTAGCGGGAGGGCCCCGACCGGGGAGCTGTTTTTT. This codes for CASSTQTPTSGRAPTGELFF.